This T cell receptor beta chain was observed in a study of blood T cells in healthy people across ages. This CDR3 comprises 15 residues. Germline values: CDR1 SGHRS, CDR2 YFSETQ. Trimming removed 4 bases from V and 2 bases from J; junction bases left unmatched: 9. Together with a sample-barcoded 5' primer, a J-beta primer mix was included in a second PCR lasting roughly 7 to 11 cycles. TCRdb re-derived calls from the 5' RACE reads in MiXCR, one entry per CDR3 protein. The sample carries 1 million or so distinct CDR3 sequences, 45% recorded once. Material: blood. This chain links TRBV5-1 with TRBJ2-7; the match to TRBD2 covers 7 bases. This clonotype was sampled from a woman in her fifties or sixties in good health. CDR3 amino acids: CASSPILAQTYEQYF. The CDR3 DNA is TGCGCCAGCAGCCCGATACTAGCGCAGACCTACGAGCAGTACTTC.